A single sample gave rise to the 22 T cell receptor beta chains below, sequenced in a study of T cell responses to AZD1222 COVID-19 vaccine. Only in-frame clones appear in the TCRdb table, and some are missing; sequencing was by immunoSEQ multiplex PCR. The repertoire has roughly 270,000 clones, 85% to 95% of them found once; the top ten carry about 0.5%. The starting material was peripheral blood, obtained 28 days after the second AZD1222 dose. All receptors derive from an adult who received the AZD1222 COVID-19 vaccine.

The genes are TRBV27 and TRBJ1-5; no firm D call. This CDR3 is built from 15 residues. Germline lookup yields CDR1 MNHEY and CDR2 SMNVEV (reference sequence). V was pared by 1 base and J by 1 base, with 8 bases between. The CDR3 loop is CASSLYGESNQPQHF. The DNA for the CDR3 is TGTGCCAGCAGTTTATATGGGGAAAGCAATCAGCCCCAGCATTTT.

This chain connects TRBV19 to TRBJ1-1; weak D call: TRBD1 (5 bases). Germline V gives CDR1 LNHDA, CDR2 SQIVND (reference sequence). V dropped 4 bases and J dropped 1 base, with 7 bases sitting between them. This CDR3 is built from 13 residues. The CDR3 sequence: CASSTTGNTEAFF. The CDR3 coding sequence is TGTGCCAGTAGTACAACAGGGAACACTGAAGCTTTCTTT. Together with reference TRBV19 and TRBJ1-1, the CDR3 gives the full variable domain: DGGITQSPKYLFRKEGQNVTLSCEQNLNHDAMYWYRQDPGQGLRLIYYSQIVNDFQKGDIAEGYSVSREKKESFPLTVTSAQKNPTAFYLCASSTTGNTEAFFGQGTRLTVV.

A single count supports this clone. V is TRBV24-1 and J is TRBJ2-7; TRBD1 matches 7 bases. The CDR3 is made up of 16 amino acids. V gave up 0 bases and J gave up 5 bases; unmatched junction bases: 9. Germline CDR1 is KGHDR and CDR2 is SFDVKD. The CDR3 is CATSDLPGTEKDEQYF. DNA for the CDR3: TGTGCCACCAGTGATTTGCCCGGGACAGAAAAGGACGAGCAGTACTTC.

The sample holds a few counts of this clone. The V call is TRBV18, the J call TRBJ1-4; TRBD1 is a possible D gene (6 bases). CDR1 is KGHSH, CDR2 LQKENI, per germline. The CDR3 length is 13 residues. Trimming took 0 bases from V and 10 from J, leaving 9 bases between them. The CDR3 sequence: CASSPPIGGKLFF. CDR3 DNA sequence: TGTGCCAGCTCACCACCTATAGGGGGAAAACTGTTTTTT. The full variable domain, its missing parts supplied by reference TRBV18 and TRBJ1-4, is NAGVMQNPRHLVRRRGQEARLRCSPMKGHSHVYWYRQLPEEGLKFMVYLQKENIIDESGMPKERFSAEFPKEGPSILRIQQVVRGDSAAYFCASSPPIGGKLFFGSGTQLSVL.

The V gene is TRBV7-2, the J gene TRBJ2-7, with a tentative D call TRBD1 (5 bases). V dropped 4 bases and J dropped 6 bases, with 13 bases sitting between them. The germline V gene encodes CDR1 SGHTA and CDR2 FQGNSA. The CDR3 sequence is 13 residues long. CDR3 amino acids: CASSSSGILEQYF. The CDR3 nucleotides read TGTGCCAGCAGCTCCTCAGGGATTCTCGAGCAGTACTTC.

The chain carries TRBV28 and TRBJ1-5; D is perhaps TRBD1 (5 bases). Germline CDR1 reads MDHEN; CDR2 reads SYDVKM. Between the trimmed V and J ends, which lost 6 bases and 6 bases, there was a span of 9 bases. The length of the CDR3 is 12 residues. The CDR3 reads CASSRTLQPQHF. The CDR3 nucleotides read TGTGCCAGCAGCCGGACACTTCAGCCCCAGCATTTT.

V gene TRBV4-2 combines with J gene TRBJ2-7; 9 positions match TRBD1. The germline gives CDR1 LGHNA, CDR2 YNFKEQ. The CDR3 length is 15 residues. Losses at the gene ends were 0 bases for V and 2 bases for J; bases not matched to a gene: 2. Here the CDR3 reads CASSQEGTGTYEQYF. The DNA of the CDR3 is TGTGCCAGCAGCCAAGAGGGGACAGGGACCTACGAGCAGTACTTC.

The chain carries TRBV6-5 and TRBJ1-4; 11 nucleotides align to TRBD1. J lost 8 bases, V lost 2 bases, and 4 bases had no gene match. The CDR3 covers 15 residues. CDR1 and CDR2 (germline): MNHEY, SVGAGI. The CDR3 DNA reads TGTGCCAGCAGTTACGGGGACAGGGGGTCGGAAAAACTGTTTTTT. Encoded protein: CASSYGDRGSEKLFF.

The chain combines TRBV28 with TRBJ2-2; D is possibly TRBD1 or TRBD2 (6 bases each). Trimming pared 8 bases from V and 4 bases from J, leaving 17 bases between. The CDR3 spans 15 residues. CDR1 is MDHEN and CDR2 is SYDVKM in the germline V gene. CDR3 sequence (DNA): TGTGCCAGCGCCCCTTGGGGGGCGATCACCGGGGAGCTGTTTTTT. It encodes CASAPWGAITGELFF.

The gene calls are TRBV5-1 and TRBJ2-7, with 9 bases matching TRBD1. CDR1 and CDR2 from the germline V gene are SGHRS and YFSETQ. The ends lost 4 bases at V and 7 bases at J; junction bases unmatched: 6. The CDR3 consists of 13 residues. DNA of the CDR3: TGCGCCAGCAGCGCCGGGACAGGGTATGAGCAGTACTTC. Translated: CASSAGTGYEQYF.

The chain has TRBV28 and TRBJ2-7, with TRBD1 matching 9 bases. The CDR3 is 15 amino acids. V lost 5 bases, J lost 5 bases, and 10 bases stayed unmatched. Germline V gives CDR1 MDHEN, CDR2 SYDVKM. The CDR3 is CASSPQGTGRNEQYF. The CDR3 DNA is TGTGCCAGCAGTCCCCAGGGGACAGGGAGGAACGAGCAGTACTTC.

The chain is built from TRBV6-1 and TRBJ1-2; D call uncertain. The V and J ends lost 1 base and 4 bases respectively, with 10 bases between them. In germline, CDR1 is MNHNS, CDR2 SASEGT. The CDR3 is 14 residues long. The CDR3 is CASSEEGFGYGYTF. The CDR3 bases are TGTGCCAGCAGTGAAGAAGGGTTTGGCTATGGCTACACCTTC.

The gene calls are TRBV11-3 and TRBJ2-5, with 8 bases lining up with TRBD2. The CDR3 length is 16 residues. The germline gives CDR1 SGHNT, CDR2 YENEEA. The trim removed 8 bases at V and 4 bases at J, leaving 15 bases unmatched. This CDR3 is CASPGEDSGMGETQYF. CDR3 bases: TGTGCCAGCCCTGGGGAAGATAGCGGGATGGGAGAGACCCAGTACTTC.

The rearrangement uses TRBV5-1 and TRBJ2-7; D possibly matches TRBD1 or TRBD2 (5 bases each). V was shortened by 4 bases and J by 5 bases, with 13 bases between the two germline ends. The CDR3 length is 13 residues. CDR1 and CDR2 (germline): SGHRS, YFSETQ. Here the CDR3 DNA reads TGCGCCAGCAGCACCCGGGACGCCCACGAGCAGTACTTC. Translated: CASSTRDAHEQYF.

The chain couples TRBV11-2 to TRBJ2-2; the match to TRBD1 covers 8 bases. The CDR3 extends over 16 amino acids. Germline assignment: CDR1 SGHAT and CDR2 FQNNGV. The V segment lost 2 bases and the J segment 4 bases; nucleotides outside the gene matches: 6. The CDR3 loop is CASSLNTGGSTGELFF. CDR3 nucleotides: TGTGCCAGCAGCTTAAATACAGGGGGTTCCACCGGGGAGCTGTTTTTT.

J is TRBJ1-3 and V is TRBV7-3, with D uncertain. Per germline, CDR1 SGHTA and CDR2 FQGTGA. CDR3 size: 13 residues. V lost 1 base, J lost 3 bases, and 4 bases lay in between. CDR3 region: CASSLKSGNTIYF. DNA of the CDR3: TGTGCCAGCAGCTTAAAAAGTGGAAACACCATATATTTT. Full variable domain (rest looked up from reference TRBV7-3 and TRBJ1-3): GAGVSQTPSNKVTEKGKYVELRCDPISGHTALYWYRQSLGQGPEFLIYFQGTGAADDSGLPNDRFFAVRPEGSVSTLKIQRTERGDSAVYLCASSLKSGNTIYFGEGSWLTVV.

The chain combines TRBV2 with TRBJ2-1; D ambiguous. The CDR3 has 13 residues. The V end was cut by 2 bases, the J end by 5 bases, with 7 bases between. Germline-derived CDR1 and CDR2 are SNHLY and FYNNEI. The CDR3 DNA reads TGTGCCAGCAGTGAAAATCGGGACAATGAGCAGTTCTTC. Amino acids: CASSENRDNEQFF. Full variable domain (remainder filled in from reference TRBV2 and TRBJ2-1): EPEVTQTPSHQVTQMGQEVILRCVPISNHLYFYWYRQILGQKVEFLVSFYNNEISEKSEIFDDQFSVERPDGSNFTLKIRSTKLEDSAMYFCASSENRDNEQFFGPGTRLTVL.

The J gene is TRBJ2-7, the V gene TRBV28; 8 positions match TRBD2. The CDR3 is 15 residues long. Germline CDR1 reads MDHEN; CDR2 reads SYDVKM. J was trimmed by 5 bases and V by 4 bases; bases with no gene match: 10. CDR3 bases: TGTGCCAGCAGTTCTCCGGGACTAGGGGAGGACGAGCAGTACTTC. Its protein product is CASSSPGLGEDEQYF. Supplemented by reference TRBV28 and TRBJ2-7, the full variable domain reads DVKVTQSSRYLVKRTGEKVFLECVQDMDHENMFWYRQDPGLGLRLIYFSYDVKMKEKGDIPEGYSVSREKKERFSLILESASTNQTSMYLCASSSPGLGEDEQYFGPGTRLTVT.

The chain employs TRBV6-5 and TRBJ2-7; 13 nucleotides line up with TRBD2. CDR1 and CDR2 from the germline V gene are MNHEY and SVGAGI. Losses at the gene ends were 7 bases for V and 6 bases for J; bases not matched to a gene: 3. The CDR3 runs 13 residues. As DNA, the CDR3 is TGTGCCAGCAAGACTAGCGGGGGGTTCGAGCAGTACTTC. Amino acids: CASKTSGGFEQYF.

The chain has TRBV11-1 and TRBJ2-4; the D gene could be TRBD1 or TRBD2 (6 bases each). This CDR3 comprises 14 residues. V was trimmed by 2 bases and J by 9 bases, leaving 14 bases between them. Germline assignment: CDR1 SGHAT and CDR2 FQDESV (reference sequence). The CDR3 loop reads CASSLLGGSGIQYF. As DNA, the CDR3 is TGTGCCAGCAGCTTATTGGGGGGCAGCGGCATTCAGTACTTC. The whole variable domain, filled in from reference TRBV11-1 and TRBJ2-4, reads EAEVAQSPRYKITEKSQAVAFWCDPISGHATLYWYRQILGQGPELLVQFQDESVVDDSQLPKDRFSAERLKGVDSTLKIQPAELGDSAMYLCASSLLGGSGIQYFGAGTRLSVL.

The chain combines TRBV28 with TRBJ1-2; D uncertain. V dropped 7 bases and J dropped 0 bases, with 6 bases sitting between them. This CDR3 region has 12 residues. CDR1 MDHEN and CDR2 SYDVKM come from the germline V gene. CDR3 in amino acids: CASTQANYGYTF. CDR3 in DNA: TGTGCCAGCACGCAGGCTAACTATGGCTACACCTTC.

This clone has a single count. The chain links TRBV18 to TRBJ2-1; 7 bases map to TRBD1. Losses at the gene ends were 3 bases for V and 5 bases for J; bases not matched to a gene: 7. Per the germline V gene, CDR1 is KGHSH and CDR2 is LQKENI. This CDR3 contains 15 residues. CDR3 amino acids: CASSPRPGGHNEQFF. The DNA for the CDR3 is TGTGCCAGCTCACCGAGACCAGGGGGTCACAATGAGCAGTTCTTC.